This T cell receptor beta chain was retrieved from a study of OX40 agonist ivuxolimab in advanced cancers. Of note for this clone: Its antigen is unknown. Other DNA sequences from this sample encode an identical CDR3 as well.

Study-wide results and caveats: In the 0.1 to 3.0 mg/kg range, CD4+ and CD8+ blood T cells had expanded clonally by week 6.

This table comes from immunoSEQ multiplex PCR, and its TCRdb copy is limited to in-frame clones, with some not included. The profile shows tens of thousands of clones, roughly 90% of them singletons. This CDR3 spans 14 amino acids. CDR1 and CDR2 (germline): MDHEN, SYDVKM. The ends were cut back, 3 bases at V and 6 bases at J, with 14 bases in the middle. The V call is TRBV28, the J call TRBJ1-2; perhaps TRBD1 as D (5 bases). The sequencing here drew on CD4+ or CD8+ T cells sorted from blood, taken in a trial of the OX40 agonist ivuxolimab. The receptor was derived from an adult with an advanced solid tumor such as melanoma, head and neck, liver or kidney cancer. CDR3 bases: TGTGCCAGCAGTTTTACAGGAGGCGTAAATGGCTACACCTTC. Its protein is CASSFTGGVNGYTF.